These T cell receptor beta chains were read from a single sample in a study of blood T cell repertoires in COVID-19. The repertoire was sequenced with immunoSEQ multiplex PCR; TCRdb's copy has only in-frame clones and lacks some. The data contain roughly 500,000 clones, roughly 88% of them singletons. The specimen sequenced was PBMCs or T cells enriched from blood (not recorded which). These receptors originate from a middle-aged woman who had recovered from COVID-19. The CDR3 runs from the conserved cysteine through the conserved F or W. A D gene is named only where the DNA matches it firmly. A row's size may be missing; if present it is once, few, many or a size class.

v_call	clone_size	j_call	d_call	cdr3_aa	cdr3_nt
TRBV4-3	NA	TRBJ1-5	NA	CASSQEAGSSNQPQHF	TGCGCCAGCAGCCAAGAAGCGGGATCGAGCAATCAGCCCCAGCATTTT
TRBV24-1	NA	TRBJ2-1	NA	CATSDPRQGGYNEQFF	TGTGCCACCAGTGATCCCCGACAGGGAGGATACAATGAGCAGTTCTTC
TRBV3-1/TRBV3-2	NA	TRBJ1-1	NA	CASSQGAGNTEAFF	TGTGCCAGCAGCCAAGGAGCGGGGAACACTGAAGCTTTCTTT
TRBV11-3	NA	TRBJ1-1	NA	CASSSGGQMNTEAFF	TGTGCCAGCAGCTCGGGAGGGCAAATGAACACTGAAGCTTTCTTT
TRBV4-2	few	TRBJ1-1	NA	CAVRGNTEAFF	TGTGCAGTTCGGGGGAACACTGAAGCTTTCTTT
TRBV5-4	NA	TRBJ1-6	NA	CASRANASPLHF	TGTGCCAGCAGGGCCAATGCTTCACCCCTCCACTTT
TRBV5-1	NA	TRBJ2-3	NA	CASSLALDSYTDTQYF	TGCGCCAGCAGCTTGGCCCTAGACTCTTACACAGATACGCAGTATTTT
TRBV29-1	NA	TRBJ1-3	NA	CSVGGVGSSGNTIYF	TGCAGCGTTGGCGGGGTGGGAAGCTCTGGAAACACCATATATTTT
TRBV9	NA	TRBJ2-3	NA	CASSVAGDTQYF	TGTGCCAGCAGCGTAGCCGGGGATACGCAGTATTTT
TRBV18	NA	TRBJ1-1	NA	CASSTQQELNTEAFF	TGTGCCAGCTCAACCCAACAGGAGTTGAACACTGAAGCTTTCTTT
TRBV2	NA	TRBJ1-2	NA	CASSEGDYGYTF	TGTGCCAGCAGTGAAGGAGACTATGGCTACACCTTC
TRBV11-3	NA	TRBJ2-7	TRBD2	CASSSQMIRGSSYEQYF	TGTGCCAGCAGCTCCCAAATGATCCGCGGGAGCTCCTACGAGCAGTACTTC
TRBV11-2	NA	TRBJ2-1	NA	CASSLVADSYNEQFF	TGTGCCAGCAGCTTAGTAGCGGATAGCTACAATGAGCAGTTCTTC
TRBV9	NA	TRBJ2-1	TRBD2	CASSSTGTSPNEQFF	TGTGCCAGCAGCTCTACTGGGACTAGCCCCAATGAGCAGTTCTTC
TRBV27	NA	TRBJ2-7	NA	CASRTGAYEQYF	TGTGCCAGCAGGACCGGGGCCTACGAGCAGTACTTC
TRBV9	NA	TRBJ2-2	NA	CASSVGGGGGELFF	TGTGCCAGCAGCGTAGGGGGAGGTGGCGGGGAGCTGTTTTTT
TRBV4-3	NA	TRBJ2-7	NA	CASFTGSELYEQYF	TGCGCCAGCTTTACTGGGAGCGAACTCTACGAGCAGTACTTC
TRBV11-3	NA	TRBJ2-3	NA	CASSSGRGFGTDTQYF	TGTGCCAGCAGCTCAGGACGGGGGTTCGGCACAGATACGCAGTATTTT
TRBV7-2	NA	TRBJ1-4	NA	CASSPRVAGTNEKLFF	TGTGCCAGCAGCCCGAGGGTGGCAGGAACTAATGAAAAACTGTTTTTT
TRBV10-1	once	TRBJ2-7	TRBD2	CASSVGTSGTTYEQYF	TGCGCCAGCAGTGTAGGGACTAGCGGGACTACCTACGAGCAGTACTTC
TRBV4-3	NA	TRBJ1-3	TRBD1	CASREDRVIAGNTIYF	TGCGCCAGCAGGGAGGACAGGGTCATCGCTGGAAACACCATATATTTT
TRBV20-1	once	TRBJ1-3	NA	CSASMGGQGNTIYF	TGCAGTGCTAGTATGGGGGGGCAAGGAAACACCATATATTTT
TRBV11-2	NA	TRBJ2-7	NA	CASSPRDIRYEQYF	TGTGCCAGCAGCCCCCGGGACATCCGCTACGAGCAGTACTTC
TRBV6-5	NA	TRBJ1-2	TRBD1	CASSYSQGGSRYGYTF	TGTGCCAGCAGTTACTCCCAGGGGGGTTCTAGGTATGGCTACACCTTC
TRBV4-2	NA	TRBJ2-2	NA	CASSQWDSGNTGELFF	TGTGCCAGCAGCCAGTGGGACTCTGGGAACACCGGGGAGCTGTTTTTT
TRBV5-4	once	TRBJ1-2	NA	CASSRDNQNYGYTF	TGTGCCAGCAGCCGGGACAATCAAAACTATGGCTACACCTTC
TRBV2	NA	TRBJ2-7	TRBD1	CASSEGDSSYEQYF	TGTGCCAGCAGTGAAGGGGACAGCTCCTACGAGCAGTACTTC
TRBV7-2	NA	TRBJ2-7	NA	CASSLVLGLSPREQYF	TGTGCCAGCAGCTTAGTATTGGGACTTTCCCCTCGGGAGCAGTACTTC
TRBV7-9	NA	TRBJ1-1	NA	CASSLGPSEYAEAFF	TGTGCCAGCAGCTTAGGTCCCTCCGAGTATGCTGAAGCTTTCTTT
TRBV15	once	TRBJ2-2	TRBD2	CATSRVRREAGELFF	TGTGCCACCAGCAGAGTTCGGCGGGAGGCCGGGGAGCTGTTTTTT
TRBV14	NA	TRBJ2-3	TRBD2	CASSQSRGYTDTQYF	TGTGCCAGCAGCCAATCGCGGGGGTACACAGATACGCAGTATTTT
TRBV5-1	NA	TRBJ2-1	TRBD1	CASRLFRGSSHNEQFF	TGCGCCAGCCGCCTTTTCAGGGGGAGCTCCCACAATGAGCAGTTCTTC
TRBV10-2	NA	TRBJ1-1	TRBD1	CASLQGSTEAFF	TGCGCCAGCCTACAGGGGTCCACTGAAGCTTTCTTT
TRBV3-1/TRBV3-2	NA	TRBJ2-1	TRBD2	CASSQGGRGLAGDEQFF	TGTGCCAGCAGCCAAGGGGGAAGGGGACTAGCGGGAGATGAGCAGTTCTTC
TRBV21-1	NA	TRBJ2-2	NA	CASSKAGEPGLPPGELFF	TGTGCCAGCTCCAAAGCGGGGGAACCGGGACTACCCCCCGGGGAGCTGTTTTTT
TRBV2	NA	TRBJ1-1	TRBD1	CASSGQGAAFF	TGTGCCAGCAGCGGGCAGGGGGCGGCTTTCTTT
TRBV6-2/TRBV6-3	NA	TRBJ2-7	NA	CASSYSGTATYEQYF	TGTGCCAGCAGTTACTCGGGCACAGCTACCTACGAGCAGTACTTC
TRBV19	NA	TRBJ2-5	TRBD2	CASSPLAAPSETQYF	TGTGCCAGTAGTCCTCTAGCGGCCCCGTCGGAGACCCAGTACTTC
TRBV5-1	NA	TRBJ2-1	TRBD2	CASMVTGGSDEQFF	TGCGCCAGCATGGTGACGGGAGGGTCGGATGAGCAGTTCTTC
TRBV4-3	NA	TRBJ1-5	TRBD1	CASSQDSGRGNQPQHF	TGCGCCAGCAGCCAAGATAGTGGCAGGGGGAATCAGCCCCAGCATTTT
TRBV4-1	NA	TRBJ2-3	NA	CASSQDPGRKDTQYF	TGCGCCAGCAGCCAAGATCCGGGGAGGAAAGATACGCAGTATTTT
TRBV5-1	NA	TRBJ2-1	NA	CASSFPRRGGVNEQFF	TGCGCTAGCAGCTTCCCCAGAAGGGGTGGAGTAAATGAGCAGTTCTTC
TRBV6-5	NA	TRBJ2-2	NA	CASSYSGPGELFF	TGTGCCAGCAGTTACTCGGGGCCCGGGGAGCTGTTTTTT
TRBV24-1	NA	TRBJ2-1	TRBD1	CATSDGTTGDNEQFF	TGTGCCACCAGTGATGGGACAACAGGGGACAATGAGCAGTTCTTC
TRBV23-1	NA	TRBJ1-2	NA	CASSLNLLANYGYTF	TGCGCCAGCAGTCTGAATTTGTTAGCTAACTATGGCTACACCTTC
TRBV6-2/TRBV6-3	NA	TRBJ2-3	TRBD1	CASSSAGTGTDTQYF	TGTGCCAGCAGTTCAGCCGGGACAGGGACAGATACGCAGTATTTT
TRBV11-1	once	TRBJ2-2	TRBD1	CASSLEAGGFGGELFF	TGTGCCAGCAGCTTAGAGGCAGGGGGCTTTGGCGGGGAGCTGTTTTTT
TRBV30	NA	TRBJ2-7	NA	CAWSPPGGGPYF	TGTGCCTGGAGCCCCCCCGGAGGAGGTCCCTACTTC
TRBV4-3	NA	TRBJ2-7	TRBD1	CASSQAHRGPSYEQYF	TGCGCCAGCAGCCAAGCACACAGGGGGCCGTCCTACGAGCAGTACTTC
TRBV30	NA	TRBJ2-6	NA	CAWSPRVDQSSGANVLTF	TGTGCCTGGAGTCCTCGGGTCGATCAGAGCTCTGGGGCCAACGTCCTGACTTTC